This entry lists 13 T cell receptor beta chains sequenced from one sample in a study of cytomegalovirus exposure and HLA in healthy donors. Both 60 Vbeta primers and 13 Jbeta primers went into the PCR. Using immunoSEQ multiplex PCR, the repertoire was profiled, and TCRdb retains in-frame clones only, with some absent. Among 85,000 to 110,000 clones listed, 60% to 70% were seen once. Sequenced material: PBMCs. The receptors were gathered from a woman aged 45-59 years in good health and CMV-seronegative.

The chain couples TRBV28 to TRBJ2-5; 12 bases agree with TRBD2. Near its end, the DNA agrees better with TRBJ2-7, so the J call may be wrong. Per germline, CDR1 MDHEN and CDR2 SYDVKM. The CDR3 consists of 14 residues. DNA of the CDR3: TGTGCCAGCAGTCTAGCGGGAGGGGTTTACGAGCAGTACTTC. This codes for CASSLAGGVYEQYF.

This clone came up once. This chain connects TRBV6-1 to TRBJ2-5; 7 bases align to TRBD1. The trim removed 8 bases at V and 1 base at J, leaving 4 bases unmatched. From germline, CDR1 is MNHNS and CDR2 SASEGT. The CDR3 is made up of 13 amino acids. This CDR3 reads CASRGQPQETQYF. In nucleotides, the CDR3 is TGTGCCAGCCGGGGACAGCCCCAAGAGACCCAGTACTTC.

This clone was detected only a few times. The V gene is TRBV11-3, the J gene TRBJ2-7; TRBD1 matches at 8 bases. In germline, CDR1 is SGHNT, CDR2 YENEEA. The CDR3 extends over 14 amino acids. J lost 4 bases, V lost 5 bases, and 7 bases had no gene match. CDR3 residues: CASSDGQGPYEQYF. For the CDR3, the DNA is TGTGCCAGCAGCGATGGACAGGGACCTTACGAGCAGTACTTC.

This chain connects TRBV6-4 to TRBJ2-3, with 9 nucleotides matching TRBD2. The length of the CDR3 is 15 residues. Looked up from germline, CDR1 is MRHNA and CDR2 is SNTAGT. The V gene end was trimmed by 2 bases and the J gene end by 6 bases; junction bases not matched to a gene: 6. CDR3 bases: TGTGCCAGCAGTGACGGGGCTAGCGGGGCGGATACGCAGTATTTT. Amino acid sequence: CASSDGASGADTQYF.

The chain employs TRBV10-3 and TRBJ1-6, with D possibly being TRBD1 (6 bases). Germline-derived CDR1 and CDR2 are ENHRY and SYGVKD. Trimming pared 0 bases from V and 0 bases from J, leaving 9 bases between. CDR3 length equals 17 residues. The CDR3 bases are TGTGCCATCAGTGAGTCGACAGGAAGCTCCTATAATTCACCCCTCCACTTT. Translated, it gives CAISESTGSSYNSPLHF.

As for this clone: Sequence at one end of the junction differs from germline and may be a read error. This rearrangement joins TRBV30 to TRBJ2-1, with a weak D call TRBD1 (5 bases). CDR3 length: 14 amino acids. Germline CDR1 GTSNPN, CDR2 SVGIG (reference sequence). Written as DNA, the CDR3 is TGTGCCTGGAGTGTGGGTCAGGGCTTCAATGAGCGGTTCTTC. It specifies CAWSVGQGFNERFF.

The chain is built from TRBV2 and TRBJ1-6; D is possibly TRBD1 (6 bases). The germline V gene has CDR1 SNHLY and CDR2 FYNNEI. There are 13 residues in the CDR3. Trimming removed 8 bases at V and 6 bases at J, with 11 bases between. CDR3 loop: CASLGQPNSPLHF. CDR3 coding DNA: TGTGCCAGCTTGGGACAACCTAATTCACCCCTCCACTTT.

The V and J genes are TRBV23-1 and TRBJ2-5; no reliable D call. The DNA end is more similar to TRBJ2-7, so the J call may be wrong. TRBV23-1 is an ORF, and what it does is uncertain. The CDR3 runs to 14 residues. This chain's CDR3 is CASRLCGRPYEQYF. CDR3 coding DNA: TGCGCCAGTCGCCTGTGTGGGCGCCCCTACGAGCAGTACTTC.

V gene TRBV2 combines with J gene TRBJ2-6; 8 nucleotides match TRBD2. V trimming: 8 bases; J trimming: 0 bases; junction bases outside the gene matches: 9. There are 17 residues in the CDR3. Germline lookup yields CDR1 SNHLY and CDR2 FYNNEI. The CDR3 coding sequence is TGTGCCAGCGGACGACTAGCGAGAAGCTCTGGGGCCAACGTCCTGACTTTC. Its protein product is CASGRLARSSGANVLTF.

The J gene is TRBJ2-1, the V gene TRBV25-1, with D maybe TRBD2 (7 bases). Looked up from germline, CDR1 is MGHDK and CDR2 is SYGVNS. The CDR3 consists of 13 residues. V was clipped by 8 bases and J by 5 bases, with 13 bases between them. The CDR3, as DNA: TGTGCCAGCGAGGGGGGGGCCAACAATGAGCAGTTCTTC. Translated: CASEGGANNEQFF. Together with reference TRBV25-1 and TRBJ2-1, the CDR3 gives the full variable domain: EADIYQTPRYLVIGTGKKITLECSQTMGHDKMYWYQQDPGMELHLIHYSYGVNSTEKGDLSSESTVSRIRTEHFPLTLESARPSHTSQYLCASEGGANNEQFFGPGTRLTVL.

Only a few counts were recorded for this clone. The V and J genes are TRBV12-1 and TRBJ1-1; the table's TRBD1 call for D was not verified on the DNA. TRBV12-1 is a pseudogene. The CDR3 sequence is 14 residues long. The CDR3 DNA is TGTGCCAGCAGCTTTGTTGGACAGGGCGTTGAAGCTTTCTTT. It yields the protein CASSFVGQGVEAFF.

The CDR3 here is CASSRLGEVRGELFF. CDR3 sequence (DNA): TGTGCCAGCAGCCGACTAGGAGAGGTCCGCGGGGAGCTGTTTTTT. This sequence joins TRBV7-3 and TRBJ2-2; D perhaps matches TRBD2 (6 bases). Germline assignment: CDR1 SGHTA and CDR2 FQGTGA. V lost 5 bases and J lost 7, with 17 bases in between. The CDR3 loop spans 15 amino acids.

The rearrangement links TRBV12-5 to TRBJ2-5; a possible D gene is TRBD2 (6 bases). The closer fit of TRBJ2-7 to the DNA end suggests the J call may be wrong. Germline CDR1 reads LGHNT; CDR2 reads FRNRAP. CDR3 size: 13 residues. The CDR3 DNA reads TGTGCTAGTGGTTTGGACCGGGGGTACGAGCAGTACTTC. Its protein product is CASGLDRGYEQYF.